A selection of T cell receptor beta chains follows, all from one sample in a study of T cell responses to AZD1222 COVID-19 vaccine. Sequenced by immunoSEQ multiplex PCR; TCRdb stores in-frame clones only, minus some. Counted here are some 140,000 clones, over 80% occurring once; the ten biggest clones make up approximately 7%. Sequencing used peripheral blood, obtained 28 days after the second AZD1222 dose. These receptors were obtained from an adult who received the AZD1222 COVID-19 vaccine. Both conserved end residues are part of each CDR3. A D gene is named only where the DNA matches it firmly. Size values are once, few and many counts, or a class for expanded clones, and some rows have none.

abundance	d_gene	j_gene	v_gene	CDR3aa	CDR3nt
-	-	TRBJ1-4	TRBV25-1	CASSVGGEKLFF	TGTGCCAGCAGTGTCGGGGGGGAGAAACTGTTTTTT
-	TRBD1	TRBJ1-1	TRBV2	CASTGQALNTEAFF	TGTGCCAGCACTGGACAGGCCCTGAACACTGAAGCTTTCTTT
-	-	TRBJ1-1	TRBV18	CASSPDTANTEAFF	TGTGCCAGCTCACCGGACACCGCGAACACTGAAGCTTTCTTT
-	-	TRBJ1-1	TRBV6-6	CASSRATFRSGGTEAFF	TGTGCCAGCAGTCGGGCAACTTTCCGATCGGGAGGCACTGAAGCTTTCTTT
-	-	TRBJ1-5	TRBV4-1	CASSQEVGVSNQPQHF	TGCGCCAGCAGCCAAGAGGTGGGGGTGAGCAATCAGCCCCAGCATTTT
-	-	TRBJ2-3	TRBV3-1/TRBV3-2	CASSQDRGSETTDTQYF	TGTGCCAGCAGCCAAGACAGGGGTTCGGAAACAACAGATACGCAGTATTTT
-	TRBD2	TRBJ2-1	TRBV6-5	CASSGVVRNEQFF	TGTGCCAGTAGCGGGGTAGTACGGAATGAGCAGTTCTTC
-	TRBD1	TRBJ1-1	TRBV6-5	CASSYSTGSSTEAFF	TGTGCCAGCAGTTACTCGACAGGGTCGAGCACTGAAGCTTTCTTT
few	-	TRBJ2-1	TRBV2	CASGLYDEQFF	TGTGCCAGTGGACTCTACGATGAGCAGTTCTTC
-	-	TRBJ1-1	TRBV19	CASSIDQASGTEAFF	TGTGCCAGTAGTATTGATCAGGCCTCAGGCACTGAAGCTTTCTTT
-	-	TRBJ2-7	TRBV11-2	CASSLDITPLYEQYF	TGTGCCAGCAGCTTAGATATAACCCCCCTATACGAGCAGTACTTC
-	-	TRBJ1-3	TRBV18	CASSPARAGNTIYF	TGTGCCAGCTCACCAGCGCGTGCTGGAAACACCATATATTTT
-	-	TRBJ1-1	TRBV7-9	CASSLVHPNTEAFF	TGTGCCAGCAGCTTAGTACACCCTAACACTGAAGCTTTCTTT
-	-	TRBJ1-6	TRBV21-1	CASSSLRGRASPLHF	TGTGCCAGCAGCTCTCTCAGGGGGCGCGCTTCACCCCTCCACTTT
-	-	TRBJ1-5	TRBV18	CASSQEVNQPQHF	TGTGCCAGCTCACAAGAAGTCAATCAGCCCCAGCATTTT
-	-	TRBJ1-3	TRBV5-1	CASSLQGLAGNTIYF	TGCGCCAGCAGCTTGCAGGGCTTAGCGGGAAACACCATATATTTT
-	-	TRBJ2-6	TRBV28	CASSFRGSANVLTF	TGTGCCAGCAGTTTTAGGGGCAGCGCCAACGTCCTGACTTTC
-	-	TRBJ1-4	TRBV28	CASSLFRYRREKKLFF	TGTGCCAGCAGTTTATTCCGTTACCGCCGAGAAAAAAAACTGTTTTTT
once	TRBD2	TRBJ2-7	TRBV28	CASSSPGGGTHEQYF	TGTGCCAGCAGTTCCCCGGGCGGGGGGACCCACGAGCAGTACTTC
-	-	TRBJ1-1	TRBV6-2/TRBV6-3	CASSYRRWSDMNTEAFF	TGTGCCAGCAGTTACCGCCGTTGGAGTGACATGAACACTGAAGCTTTCTTT
-	-	TRBJ2-6	TRBV5-6	CASSFRIHSGANVLTF	TGTGCCAGCAGCTTTCGTATCCACTCTGGGGCCAACGTCCTGACTTTC
-	-	TRBJ1-2	TRBV12-3/TRBV12-4	CASSFDGPYGYTF	TGTGCCAGCAGTTTCGACGGCCCCTATGGCTACACCTTC
-	-	TRBJ2-3	TRBV28	CASSLRGQLSLQYF	TGTGCCAGCAGTTTACGAGGACAACTCAGTTTGCAGTATTTT
-	-	TRBJ2-1	TRBV28	CASSPVRAVNEQFF	TGTGCCAGCAGCCCAGTAAGGGCGGTTAATGAGCAGTTCTTC
-	TRBD2	TRBJ2-1	TRBV5-4	CASSSRGGIYNEQFF	TGTGCCAGCAGCTCCCGGGGGGGTATCTACAATGAGCAGTTCTTC
-	-	TRBJ2-2	TRBV19	CASSRGTGTSGELFF	TGTGCCAGTAGTAGAGGAACAGGGACTTCGGGGGAGCTGTTTTTT
-	TRBD1	TRBJ2-1	TRBV6-2/TRBV6-3	CASSYSRPGQGNEQFF	TGTGCCAGCAGTTACTCTCGTCCGGGACAGGGCAATGAGCAGTTCTTC
-	-	TRBJ2-4	TRBV6-5	CASSPGWDKNIQYF	TGTGCCAGCTCCCCAGGTTGGGACAAAAACATTCAGTACTTC
-	TRBD1	TRBJ2-1	TRBV9	CASSVGDRAYNEQFF	TGTGCCAGCAGCGTGGGGGACAGAGCTTACAATGAGCAGTTCTTC
-	TRBD2	TRBJ2-5	TRBV5-1	CASSAPGPGGETQYF	TGCGCCAGCAGCGCACCGGGTCCCGGGGGGGAGACCCAGTACTTC
-	-	TRBJ2-1	TRBV9	CASSVQSDGHNEQFF	TGTGCCAGCAGCGTCCAGAGCGACGGTCACAATGAGCAGTTCTTC
-	-	TRBJ1-2	TRBV6-2/TRBV6-3	CASSYYVARGTILF	-
-	TRBD1	TRBJ1-6	TRBV27	CATKATDRGSYNSPLHF	TGTGCCACCAAAGCCACGGACAGGGGGTCGTATAATTCACCCCTCCACTTT
-	-	TRBJ1-4	TRBV10-2	CASRNTGLNEKLFF	TGCGCCAGCAGAAACACCGGACTTAATGAAAAACTGTTTTTT
-	-	TRBJ1-1	TRBV6-1	CASSESSGTSNTEAFF	TGTGCCAGCAGTGAATCCTCCGGGACGTCAAACACTGAAGCTTTCTTT
-	-	TRBJ2-7	TRBV6-5	CASTTGQSYEQYF	TGTGCCAGCACGACCGGACAGAGCTACGAGCAGTACTTC
-	TRBD1	TRBJ1-1	TRBV3-1/TRBV3-2	CASGGTGAPRAEAFF	TGTGCCAGCGGCGGGACAGGGGCCCCTCGAGCTGAAGCTTTCTTT
-	TRBD1	TRBJ1-6	TRBV28	CASRTGSSYNSPLHF	TGTGCCAGCCGGACAGGGAGCTCCTATAATTCACCCCTCCACTTT